A selection of T cell receptor beta chains follows, all from one sample in a study of blood T cells in healthy people across ages. Each CDR3 protein gets one entry after TCRdb re-called the 5' RACE reads with MiXCR. The profile shows approximately 1.5 million distinct CDR3 sequences, approximately 43% of them singletons. The specimen sequenced was blood. Receptor source: a young woman in good health. Both conserved end residues are part of each CDR3. The order of the fields is D gene, J gene, clone size, V gene, CDR3 length, CDR3 DNA, CDR3 protein. D genes are given only for firm matches. Clone size is shown for a subset of rows, as once, few, many or a class of expanded clone.

d_gene: .; j_gene: TRBJ2-7; abundance: .; v_gene: TRBV7-2; len: 14; CDR3nt: TGTGCCAGCAGCCAGGGGCGGGATGGGTACGAGCAGTACTTC; CDR3aa: CASSQGRDGYEQYF
d_gene: TRBD2; j_gene: TRBJ2-7; abundance: .; v_gene: TRBV7-6; len: 16; CDR3nt: TGTGCCAGCAGCTTAAGGCTGAGCGGGAAATCCTCCGAGCAGTACTTC; CDR3aa: CASSLRLSGKSSEQYF
d_gene: .; j_gene: TRBJ1-4; abundance: .; v_gene: TRBV20-1; len: 15; CDR3nt: TGCAGTGCTAGAGGGCAGCTTAGCTTTAATGAAAAACTGTTTTTT; CDR3aa: CSARGQLSFNEKLFF
d_gene: .; j_gene: TRBJ1-1; abundance: .; v_gene: TRBV10-3; len: 14; CDR3nt: TGTGCCATCAGGGGGGACACTTTGAACACTGAAGCTTTCTTT; CDR3aa: CAIRGDTLNTEAFF
d_gene: .; j_gene: TRBJ2-7; abundance: few; v_gene: TRBV6-2/TRBV6-3; len: 13; CDR3nt: TGTGCCAGCACCAGGCTTGCGGTCAATGAGCAGTACTTC; CDR3aa: CASTRLAVNEQYF
d_gene: TRBD1; j_gene: TRBJ2-1; abundance: .; v_gene: TRBV7-9; len: 15; CDR3nt: TGTGCCAGCAGCTGGCAGGACAGGGTTTGGGATGAGCAGTTCTTC; CDR3aa: CASSWQDRVWDEQFF
d_gene: .; j_gene: TRBJ1-2; abundance: .; v_gene: TRBV4-1; len: 15; CDR3nt: TGCGCCAGCAGCCTAACAGACTCCGCTAACTATGGCTACACCTTC; CDR3aa: CASSLTDSANYGYTF
d_gene: TRBD1; j_gene: TRBJ2-6; abundance: few; v_gene: TRBV2; len: 17; CDR3nt: TGTGCCAGCAGCGAGACAGGGCCATACTCTGGGGCCAACGTACTGACTTTC; CDR3aa: CASSETGPYSGANVLTF
d_gene: .; j_gene: TRBJ2-7; abundance: .; v_gene: TRBV5-4; len: 13; CDR3nt: TGTGCCACCAGGCAGGACAACTCCTACGAGCAGTACTTC; CDR3aa: CATRQDNSYEQYF
d_gene: .; j_gene: TRBJ1-1; abundance: few; v_gene: TRBV24-1; len: 14; CDR3nt: TGTGCCACCAGTGGGGTGGGGGCGAACACTGAAGCTTTCTTT; CDR3aa: CATSGVGANTEAFF
d_gene: TRBD2; j_gene: TRBJ2-7; abundance: .; v_gene: TRBV7-8; len: 14; CDR3nt: TGTGCCAGCAGCCGGACTAGCTTTACCTACGAGCAGTACTTC; CDR3aa: CASSRTSFTYEQYF
d_gene: .; j_gene: TRBJ1-2; abundance: .; v_gene: TRBV9; len: 14; CDR3nt: TGTGCCAGCAGCGCAGAGGCACGCAACTATGGCTACACCTTC; CDR3aa: CASSAEARNYGYTF
d_gene: .; j_gene: TRBJ2-1; abundance: .; v_gene: TRBV20-1; len: 12; CDR3nt: TGCAGTGCTAGCGGAAACTACAATGAGCAGTTCTTC; CDR3aa: CSASGNYNEQFF
d_gene: .; j_gene: TRBJ1-1; abundance: .; v_gene: TRBV12-3/TRBV12-4; len: 14; CDR3nt: TGTGCCAGCAGCCCCGGATATCCCCACACTGAAGCTTTCTTT; CDR3aa: CASSPGYPHTEAFF
d_gene: .; j_gene: TRBJ1-5; abundance: .; v_gene: TRBV10-3; len: 13; CDR3nt: TGTGCCATCAGTGAGCTCGGGGAGCAACCCCAGCATTTT; CDR3aa: CAISELGEQPQHF
d_gene: TRBD1; j_gene: TRBJ2-7; abundance: few; v_gene: TRBV20-1; len: 15; CDR3nt: TGCAGTGCTGTTGCCCTGGACAGGGCCTCCTACGAGCAGTACTTC; CDR3aa: CSAVALDRASYEQYF
d_gene: .; j_gene: TRBJ2-7; abundance: few; v_gene: TRBV11-2; len: 15; CDR3nt: TGTGCCAGCAGCCAGACCCCGGACAGTACCTACGAGCAGTACTTC; CDR3aa: CASSQTPDSTYEQYF
d_gene: .; j_gene: TRBJ1-1; abundance: once; v_gene: TRBV6-6; len: 15; CDR3nt: TGTGCCAGCAGTTACCTGCCTCCGGGGGACACTGAAGCTTTCTTT; CDR3aa: CASSYLPPGDTEAFF
d_gene: .; j_gene: TRBJ2-1; abundance: .; v_gene: TRBV5-1; len: 14; CDR3nt: TGCGCCAGCAGGTTGGGTAGTTCCCACAATGAGCAGTTCTTC; CDR3aa: CASRLGSSHNEQFF
d_gene: .; j_gene: TRBJ1-1; abundance: .; v_gene: TRBV4-3; len: 15; CDR3nt: TGCGCCAGCAGCCAAGAGCGGTACATGAACACTGAAGCTTTCTTT; CDR3aa: CASSQERYMNTEAFF
d_gene: .; j_gene: TRBJ1-6; abundance: .; v_gene: TRBV2; len: 13; CDR3nt: TGTGCCAGCAGGATGGGTCAGGGTTCACCCCTCCACTTT; CDR3aa: CASRMGQGSPLHF
d_gene: .; j_gene: TRBJ2-1; abundance: .; v_gene: TRBV29-1; len: 11; CDR3nt: TGCAGCGTTGAGTCTCGGGGAGTGCAGTTCTTC; CDR3aa: CSVESRGVQFF
d_gene: .; j_gene: TRBJ1-2; abundance: .; v_gene: TRBV30; len: 13; CDR3nt: TGTGCCTGGAGTGTGGCGGAGGGGGGTGGCTACACCTTC; CDR3aa: CAWSVAEGGGYTF
d_gene: .; j_gene: TRBJ1-6; abundance: few; v_gene: TRBV29-1; len: 13; CDR3nt: TGCAGCGTTGCAGAGGCATTGAATTCACCCCTCCACTTT; CDR3aa: CSVAEALNSPLHF
d_gene: .; j_gene: TRBJ2-3; abundance: .; v_gene: TRBV7-2; len: 15; CDR3nt: TGTGCCAGCAGCTCCGAGCGGGTTCGCACAGATACGCAGTATTTT; CDR3aa: CASSSERVRTDTQYF
d_gene: TRBD1; j_gene: TRBJ2-7; abundance: .; v_gene: TRBV12-3/TRBV12-4; len: 15; CDR3nt: TGTACCAGCAGTTTCGTGACAGGGAGCTCCTACGAGCAGTACTTC; CDR3aa: CTSSFVTGSSYEQYF
d_gene: .; j_gene: TRBJ1-4; abundance: .; v_gene: TRBV6-2/TRBV6-3; len: 14; CDR3nt: TGTGCCAGCAGTCGGTATCGGAGTAATGAAAAACTGTTTTTT; CDR3aa: CASSRYRSNEKLFF
d_gene: .; j_gene: TRBJ2-1; abundance: few; v_gene: TRBV27; len: 12; CDR3nt: TGTGCCAGCAGTTTTGAGGGAGCTGAGCAGTTCTTC; CDR3aa: CASSFEGAEQFF
d_gene: TRBD2; j_gene: TRBJ2-7; abundance: .; v_gene: TRBV4-1; len: 15; CDR3nt: TGCGCCAGCGTAGACCCGGGGGGGCGGTCTAATGAGCAGTACTTC; CDR3aa: CASVDPGGRSNEQYF
d_gene: TRBD1; j_gene: TRBJ1-2; abundance: few; v_gene: TRBV5-1; len: 16; CDR3nt: TGCGCCAGCAGCCCCCCAGACAGGGCAGCTAACTATGGCTACACCTTC; CDR3aa: CASSPPDRAANYGYTF
d_gene: .; j_gene: TRBJ2-5; abundance: .; v_gene: TRBV20-1; len: 13; CDR3nt: TGCAGTGCTATGGGAGGTTCCCAAGAGACCCAGTACTTC; CDR3aa: CSAMGGSQETQYF
d_gene: .; j_gene: TRBJ1-1; abundance: .; v_gene: TRBV5-1; len: 13; CDR3nt: TGCGCCAGCAGCTTGGACCTAGGCACTGAAGCTTTCTTT; CDR3aa: CASSLDLGTEAFF
d_gene: .; j_gene: TRBJ1-1; abundance: once; v_gene: TRBV6-5; len: 17; CDR3nt: TGTGCCAGCAGTTACTCCTCCGGGGTCGGAATGAACACTGAAGCTTTCTTT; CDR3aa: CASSYSSGVGMNTEAFF
d_gene: TRBD2; j_gene: TRBJ2-7; abundance: few; v_gene: TRBV6-2/TRBV6-3; len: 15; CDR3nt: TGTGCCAGCAGTTACGGGACTAGCGGTTACTACGAGCAGTACTTC; CDR3aa: CASSYGTSGYYEQYF
d_gene: TRBD2; j_gene: TRBJ2-1; abundance: few; v_gene: TRBV25-1; len: 19; CDR3nt: TGTGCCAGCAGTCCAAATTCCATAGCGGGAGCTCACTCCTACAATGAGCAGTTCTTC; CDR3aa: CASSPNSIAGAHSYNEQFF
d_gene: TRBD2; j_gene: TRBJ2-5; abundance: .; v_gene: TRBV24-1; len: 15; CDR3nt: TGTGCCACCAGTGATCCTGGACTAGCGGGAGAGACCCAGTACTTC; CDR3aa: CATSDPGLAGETQYF
d_gene: TRBD1; j_gene: TRBJ1-2; abundance: .; v_gene: TRBV20-1; len: 16; CDR3nt: TGCAGTGCTAGAGAGGGCTGGGCAGGGGGCGCAGAAGGCTACACCTTC; CDR3aa: CSAREGWAGGAEGYTF
d_gene: TRBD1; j_gene: TRBJ1-2; abundance: .; v_gene: TRBV20-1; len: 13; CDR3nt: TGCAGTGCTACCCGGACAGGGGACTATGGCTACACCTTC; CDR3aa: CSATRTGDYGYTF
d_gene: TRBD1; j_gene: TRBJ2-7; abundance: .; v_gene: TRBV4-2; len: 14; CDR3nt: TGTGCCAGCAGCCAAGGGGGACAGCCCTACGAGCAGTACTTC; CDR3aa: CASSQGGQPYEQYF
d_gene: .; j_gene: TRBJ2-3; abundance: few; v_gene: TRBV6-1; len: 15; CDR3nt: TGTGCCAGCAGTGACTTTGGGAGGAGCACAGATACGCAGTATTTT; CDR3aa: CASSDFGRSTDTQYF
d_gene: .; j_gene: TRBJ1-1; abundance: few; v_gene: TRBV29-1; len: 13; CDR3nt: TGCAGCGCCGTGGAAGATCCGAACACTGAAGCTTTCTTT; CDR3aa: CSAVEDPNTEAFF
d_gene: .; j_gene: TRBJ2-3; abundance: .; v_gene: TRBV2; len: 14; CDR3nt: TGTGCCAGCAATGTTGAACAGGGTGCGGATACGCGGTATTTT; CDR3aa: CASNVEQGADTRYF
d_gene: .; j_gene: TRBJ2-5; abundance: few; v_gene: TRBV2; len: 11; CDR3nt: TGTGCCAGCAGTGAAGATCGGACCCAGTACTTC; CDR3aa: CASSEDRTQYF
d_gene: .; j_gene: TRBJ1-1; abundance: few; v_gene: TRBV6-5; len: 11; CDR3nt: TGTGCCAGCACGGGGCGAAGTCGGGCTTTCTTT; CDR3aa: CASTGRSRAFF
d_gene: .; j_gene: TRBJ2-3; abundance: .; v_gene: TRBV27; len: 15; CDR3nt: TGTGCCAGCAGTCTCGCCGTACCCCTCATGAATACGCAGTATTTT; CDR3aa: CASSLAVPLMNTQYF
d_gene: TRBD2; j_gene: TRBJ2-7; abundance: .; v_gene: TRBV6-2/TRBV6-3; len: 15; CDR3nt: TGTGCCAGCAGTTCCCTGGCTAGCGGGAGGTCTGAGCAGTACTTC; CDR3aa: CASSSLASGRSEQYF
d_gene: TRBD2; j_gene: TRBJ2-3; abundance: few; v_gene: TRBV20-1; len: 16; CDR3nt: TGCAGTGCTAGGCCCATAGCGGGGGAATTGCCAGATACGCAGTATTTT; CDR3aa: CSARPIAGELPDTQYF
d_gene: .; j_gene: TRBJ2-1; abundance: .; v_gene: TRBV20-1; len: 15; CDR3nt: TGCAGTGCTAGAAATCAGGTTAGCTCCTACAATGAGCAGTTCTTC; CDR3aa: CSARNQVSSYNEQFF
d_gene: TRBD1; j_gene: TRBJ2-3; abundance: .; v_gene: TRBV7-2; len: 14; CDR3nt: TGTGCCAGCAGCGTACAGGGGTGGGCAGATACGCAGTATTTT; CDR3aa: CASSVQGWADTQYF
d_gene: TRBD1; j_gene: TRBJ2-1; abundance: .; v_gene: TRBV7-9; len: 17; CDR3nt: TGTGCCAGCAGCTCCTTGAGCCGGGACAGGGTAGAGGGTGAGCAGTTCTTC; CDR3aa: CASSSLSRDRVEGEQFF
d_gene: TRBD1; j_gene: TRBJ2-3; abundance: few; v_gene: TRBV7-3; len: 15; CDR3nt: TGTGCCAGCGGCAGTGGACAGGGGCTCACAGATACGCAGTATTTT; CDR3aa: CASGSGQGLTDTQYF